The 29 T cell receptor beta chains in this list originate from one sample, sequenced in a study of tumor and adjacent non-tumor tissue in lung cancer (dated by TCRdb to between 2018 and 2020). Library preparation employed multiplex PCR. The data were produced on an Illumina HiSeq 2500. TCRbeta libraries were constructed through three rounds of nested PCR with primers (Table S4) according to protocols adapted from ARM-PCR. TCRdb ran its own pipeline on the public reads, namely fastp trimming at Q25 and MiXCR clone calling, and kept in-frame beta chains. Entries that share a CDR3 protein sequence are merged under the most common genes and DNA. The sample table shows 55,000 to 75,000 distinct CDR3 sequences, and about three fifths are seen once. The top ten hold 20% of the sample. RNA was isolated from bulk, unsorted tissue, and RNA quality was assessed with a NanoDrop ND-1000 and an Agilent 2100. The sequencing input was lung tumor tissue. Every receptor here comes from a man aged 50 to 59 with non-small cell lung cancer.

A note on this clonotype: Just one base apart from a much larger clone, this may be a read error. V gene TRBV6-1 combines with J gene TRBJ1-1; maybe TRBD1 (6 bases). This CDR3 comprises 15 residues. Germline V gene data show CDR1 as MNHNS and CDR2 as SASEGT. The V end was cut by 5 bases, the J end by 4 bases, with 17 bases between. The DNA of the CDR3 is TGTGCCAGCAGTAAGGACAGCTACATGAGCACTGAAGCTTTCTTT. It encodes CASSKDSYMSTEAFF.

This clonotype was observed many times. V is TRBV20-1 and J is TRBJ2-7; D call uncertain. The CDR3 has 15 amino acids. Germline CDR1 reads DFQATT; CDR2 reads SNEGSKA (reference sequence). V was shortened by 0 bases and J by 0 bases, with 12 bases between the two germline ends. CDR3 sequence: CSAREGSAISYEQYF. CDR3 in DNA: TGCAGTGCTAGAGAGGGGTCGGCCATCTCCTACGAGCAGTACTTC.

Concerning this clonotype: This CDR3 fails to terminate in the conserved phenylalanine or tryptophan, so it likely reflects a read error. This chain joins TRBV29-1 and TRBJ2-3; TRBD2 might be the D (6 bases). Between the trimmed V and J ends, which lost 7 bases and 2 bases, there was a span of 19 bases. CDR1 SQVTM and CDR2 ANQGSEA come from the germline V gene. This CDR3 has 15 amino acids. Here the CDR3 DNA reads TGCAGCGCTGCGCTAACCGGGACTCTCACAGATACGCAGTATTCT. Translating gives CSAALTGTLTDTQYS.

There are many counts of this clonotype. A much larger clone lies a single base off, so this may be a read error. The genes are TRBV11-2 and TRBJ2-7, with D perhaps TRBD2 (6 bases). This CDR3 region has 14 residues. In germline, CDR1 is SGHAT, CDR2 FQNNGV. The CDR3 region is CAGSYRTTHYEQYF. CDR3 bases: TGTGCCGGCAGCTACAGGACTACTCACTACGAGCAGTACTTC. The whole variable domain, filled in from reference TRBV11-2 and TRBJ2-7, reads EAGVAQSPRYKIIEKRQSVAFWCNPISGHATLYWYQQILGQGPKLLIQFQNNGVVDDSQLPKDRFSAERLKGVDSTLKIQPAKLEDSAVYLCAGSYRTTHYEQYFGPGTRLTVT.

The CDR3 DNA sequence: TGCGCCAGCAGCTTCCCGTCTAGCGGGGGGCTAAACAATGAGCAGTTCTTC. Protein sequence: CASSFPSSGGLNNEQFF. J is TRBJ2-1 and V is TRBV5-1; 11 bases match TRBD2. V lost 2 bases to trimming and J lost 5 bases; unmatched junction nucleotides: 9. The germline V gene encodes CDR1 SGHRS and CDR2 YFSETQ. The CDR3 totals 17 residues.

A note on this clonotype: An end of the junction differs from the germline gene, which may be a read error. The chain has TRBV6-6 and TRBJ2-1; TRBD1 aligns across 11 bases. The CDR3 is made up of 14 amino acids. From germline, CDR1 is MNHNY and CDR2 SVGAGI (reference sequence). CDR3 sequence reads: CANSYAGQGASHFF. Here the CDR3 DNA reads TGTGCCAACAGTTACGCCGGACAGGGGGCCTCCCATTTCTTC.

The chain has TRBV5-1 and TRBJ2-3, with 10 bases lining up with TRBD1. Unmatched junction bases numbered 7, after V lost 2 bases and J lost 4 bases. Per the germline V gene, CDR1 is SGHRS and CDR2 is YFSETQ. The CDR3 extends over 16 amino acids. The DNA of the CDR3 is TGCGCCAGCAGCTTCACCGGGACAGGGGCCTCAGATACGCAGTATTTT. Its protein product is CASSFTGTGASDTQYF.

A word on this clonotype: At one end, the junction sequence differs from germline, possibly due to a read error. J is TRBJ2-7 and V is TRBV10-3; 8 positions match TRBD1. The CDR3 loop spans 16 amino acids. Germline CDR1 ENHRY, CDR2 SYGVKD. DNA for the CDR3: TGTGCCATCAGTCAAGTTCCTGGGCCAGGGGGCTACGAGCAGTATTTC. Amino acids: CAISQVPGPGGYEQYF.

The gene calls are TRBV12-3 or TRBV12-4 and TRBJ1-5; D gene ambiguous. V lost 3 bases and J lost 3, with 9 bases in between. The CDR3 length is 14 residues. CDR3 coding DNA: TGTGCCAGCAGTTTCCTAGGCCTCAATCAGCCCCAGCATTTT. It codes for CASSFLGLNQPQHF.

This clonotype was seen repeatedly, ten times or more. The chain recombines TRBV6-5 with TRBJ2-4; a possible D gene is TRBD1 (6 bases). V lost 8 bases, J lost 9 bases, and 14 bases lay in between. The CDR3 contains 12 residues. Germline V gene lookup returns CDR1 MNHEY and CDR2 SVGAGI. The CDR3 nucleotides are TGTGCCAGCTCCCTTGCCAGGGGCATTCAGTACTTC. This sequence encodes CASSLARGIQYF.

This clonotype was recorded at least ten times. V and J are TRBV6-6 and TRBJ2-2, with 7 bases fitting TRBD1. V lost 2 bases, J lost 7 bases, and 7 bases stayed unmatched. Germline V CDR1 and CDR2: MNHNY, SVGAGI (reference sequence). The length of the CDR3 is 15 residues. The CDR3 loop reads CASSYDGQVGGELFF. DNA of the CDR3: TGTGCCAGCAGTTACGACGGACAGGTTGGCGGGGAGCTGTTTTTT.

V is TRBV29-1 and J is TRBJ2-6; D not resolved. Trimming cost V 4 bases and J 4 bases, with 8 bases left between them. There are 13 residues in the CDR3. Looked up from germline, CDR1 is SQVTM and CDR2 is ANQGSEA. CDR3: CSVGARGANVLTF. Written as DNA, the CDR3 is TGCAGCGTTGGAGCTCGGGGGGCCAACGTCCTGACTTTC.

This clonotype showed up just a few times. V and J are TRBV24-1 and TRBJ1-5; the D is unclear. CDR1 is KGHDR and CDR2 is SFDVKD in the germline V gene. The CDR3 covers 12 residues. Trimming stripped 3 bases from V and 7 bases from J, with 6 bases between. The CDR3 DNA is TGTGCCACCAGTGATATGGGACAGCCCCAGCATTTT. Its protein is CATSDMGQPQHF.

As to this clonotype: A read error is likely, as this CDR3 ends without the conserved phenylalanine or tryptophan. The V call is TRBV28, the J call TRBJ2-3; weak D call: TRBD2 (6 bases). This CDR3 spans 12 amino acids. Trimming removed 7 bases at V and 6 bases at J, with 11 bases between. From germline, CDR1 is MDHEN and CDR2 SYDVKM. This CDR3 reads CASNGSGDTQYL. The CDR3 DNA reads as TGTGCCAGCAATGGAAGCGGGGATACGCAGTATTTG.

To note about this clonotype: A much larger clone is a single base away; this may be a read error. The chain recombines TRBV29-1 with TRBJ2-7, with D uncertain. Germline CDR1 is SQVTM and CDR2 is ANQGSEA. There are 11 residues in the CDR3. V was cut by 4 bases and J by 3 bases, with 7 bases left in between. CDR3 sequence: CSVVTIYEQYF. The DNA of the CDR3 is TGCAGCGTTGTCACTATCTACGAGCAGTACTTC.

The CDR3 nucleotides read TGCAGTGCTTATGGAACCCTGTTGGATACGCAGTATTTT. Its translation: CSAYGTLLDTQYF. The chain recombines TRBV20-1 with TRBJ2-3, with D hard to call. The CDR3 covers 13 residues. V was pared by 5 bases and J by 6 bases, with 15 bases between. The germline CDR1 and CDR2 sequences are DFQATT and SNEGSKA (reference sequence).

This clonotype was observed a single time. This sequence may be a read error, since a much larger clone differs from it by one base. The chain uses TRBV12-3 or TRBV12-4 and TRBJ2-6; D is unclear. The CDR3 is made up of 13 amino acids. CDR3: CTSSLSGANVLTF. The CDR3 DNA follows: TGTACCAGCAGCCTCTCTGGGGCCAACGTCCTGACTTTC.

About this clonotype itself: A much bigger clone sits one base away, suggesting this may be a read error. The CDR3 sequence: CASNQERGGGDYEQYF. CDR3 nucleotide sequence: TGTGCCAGCAACCAAGAGAGGGGCGGGGGGGACTACGAGCAGTACTTC. The chain combines TRBV4-2 with TRBJ2-7; TRBD2 agrees at 9 bases. The germline CDR1 and CDR2 sequences are LGHNA and YNFKEQ. CDR3 size: 16 residues.

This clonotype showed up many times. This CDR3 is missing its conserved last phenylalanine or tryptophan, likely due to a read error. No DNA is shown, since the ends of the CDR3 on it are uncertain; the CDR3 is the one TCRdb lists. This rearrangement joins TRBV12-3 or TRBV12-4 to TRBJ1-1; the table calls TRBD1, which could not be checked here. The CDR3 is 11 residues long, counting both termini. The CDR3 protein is CASRIDRPLVM.

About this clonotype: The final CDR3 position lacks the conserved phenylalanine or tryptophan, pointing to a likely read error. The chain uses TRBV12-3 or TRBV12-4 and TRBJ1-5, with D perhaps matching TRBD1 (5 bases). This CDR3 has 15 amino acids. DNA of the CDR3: TGTGCCAGCAGTTTGTGGGGCGTGAGCAATCAGCCTCAGCATTCT. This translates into CASSLWGVSNQPQHS.

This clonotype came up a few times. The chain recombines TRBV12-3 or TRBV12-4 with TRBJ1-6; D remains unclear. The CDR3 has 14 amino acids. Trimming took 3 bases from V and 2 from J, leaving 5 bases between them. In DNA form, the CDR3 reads TGTGCCAGCAGTTTGGGCCCCTATAATTCACCCCTCCACTTT. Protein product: CASSLGPYNSPLHF.

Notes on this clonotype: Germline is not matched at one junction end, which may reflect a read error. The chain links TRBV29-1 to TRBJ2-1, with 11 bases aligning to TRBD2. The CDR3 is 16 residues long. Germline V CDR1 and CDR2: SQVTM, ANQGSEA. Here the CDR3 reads CSVETLLAGGRNEQFF. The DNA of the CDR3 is TGCAGCGTTGAAACGCTTCTAGCGGGAGGAAGGAATGAGCAGTTTTTC.

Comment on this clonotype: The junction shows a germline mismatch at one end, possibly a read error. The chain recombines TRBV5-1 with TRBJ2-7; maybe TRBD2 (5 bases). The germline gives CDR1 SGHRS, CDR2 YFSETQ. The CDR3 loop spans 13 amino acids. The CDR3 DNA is TGCGCCGGCAGCTTCGACGGGGTTAGCGAGCAGTACTTC. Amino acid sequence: CAGSFDGVSEQYF. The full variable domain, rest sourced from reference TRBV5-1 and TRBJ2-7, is KAGVTQTPRYLIKTRGQQVTLSCSPISGHRSVSWYQQTPGQGLQFLFEYFSETQRNKGNFPGRFSGRQFSNSRSEMNVSTLELGDSALYLCAGSFDGVSEQYFGPGTRLTVT.

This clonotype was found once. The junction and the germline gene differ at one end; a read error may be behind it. This CDR3 is CTARGVAGQITEAFF. CDR3 sequence (DNA): TGCACTGCTAGAGGAGTAGCAGGGCAAATAACTGAAGCTTTCTTT. This chain uses TRBV20-1 with TRBJ1-1; weak D call: TRBD1 (5 bases). The CDR3 is made up of 15 amino acids. Germline loops: CDR1 DFQATT, CDR2 SNEGSKA (reference sequence).

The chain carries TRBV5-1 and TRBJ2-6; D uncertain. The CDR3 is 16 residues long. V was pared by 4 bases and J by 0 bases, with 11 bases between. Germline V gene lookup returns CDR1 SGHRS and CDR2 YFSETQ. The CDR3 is CASSLTGSSGANVLTF. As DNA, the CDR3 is TGCGCCAGCAGCCTGACTGGAAGCTCTGGGGCCAACGTCCTGACTTTC.

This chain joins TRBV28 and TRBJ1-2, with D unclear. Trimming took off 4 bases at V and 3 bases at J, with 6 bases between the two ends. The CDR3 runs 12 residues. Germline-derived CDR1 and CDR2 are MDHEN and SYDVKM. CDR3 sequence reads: CASSSIDYGYTF. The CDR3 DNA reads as TGTGCCAGCAGTTCTATAGACTATGGCTACACCTTC.

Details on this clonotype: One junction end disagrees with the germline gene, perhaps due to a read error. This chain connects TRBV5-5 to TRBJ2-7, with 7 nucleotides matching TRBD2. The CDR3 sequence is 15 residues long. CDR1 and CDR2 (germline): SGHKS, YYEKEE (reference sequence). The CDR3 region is CASSFARGVEYEQHF. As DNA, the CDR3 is TGTGCCAGCAGCTTTGCCCGGGGGGTTGAGTACGAGCAGCACTTC.

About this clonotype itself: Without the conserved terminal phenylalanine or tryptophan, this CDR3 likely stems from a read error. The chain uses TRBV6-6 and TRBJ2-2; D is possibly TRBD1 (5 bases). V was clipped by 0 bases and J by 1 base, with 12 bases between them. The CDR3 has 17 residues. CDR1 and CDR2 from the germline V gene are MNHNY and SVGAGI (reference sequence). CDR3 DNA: TGTGCCAGCAGTTACTCGGGTTATAGGGGGAACACCGGGGAGCTGTTTTCT. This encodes CASSYSGYRGNTGELFS.

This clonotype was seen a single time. The CDR3 loop is CASSQGWGREYNEQFF. In nucleotides, the CDR3 is TGCGCCAGCAGCCAGGGCTGGGGCAGGGAATACAATGAGCAGTTCTTC. The rearrangement uses TRBV4-1 and TRBJ2-1; D might be TRBD1 (5 bases). There are 16 residues in the CDR3. V was pared by 3 bases and J by 4 bases, with 16 bases between. Germline CDR1 is MGHRA and CDR2 is YSYEKL.